This TCR beta chain originates from a study of graft-versus-host responses after intestinal transplantation. TCRdb's table, derived via immunoSEQ multiplex PCR, lists solely in-frame clones and lacks some. The sample records about 25,000 clones, roughly 43% being singletons. General study points: Some GvH clones appeared in ileal mucosa or blood before recipient bone marrow.

This receptor was obtained from a human patient who received an intestinal transplant. Source: alloreactive CD4+ T cells from a mixed lymphocyte reaction culture, taken before intestinal transplant. Subset indicated: CFSE-low proliferating T cells sorted from roughly six-day pre-transplant mixed lymphocyte reaction (GvH or HvG direction).

The CDR3 sequence is CASSFSSGNTIYF. The CDR3 coding sequence is TGTGCCAGCAGTTTCAGTTCTGGAAACACCATATATTTT. The chain links TRBV27 to TRBJ1-3, with D unresolved. Germline V lookup: CDR1 MNHEY, CDR2 SMNVEV (reference sequence). With 3 bases removed from V and 1 base from J, the gap between germline ends came to 4 bases. This CDR3 is 13 amino acids long.